These 16 T cell receptor beta chains were all obtained from the same sample, sequenced in a study of shared clonotypes between healthy human individuals. Clones were sequenced by immunoSEQ multiplex PCR, and TCRdb holds only the in-frame ones, with some missing. Here the sample spans hundreds of thousands of clones, roughly 72% being singletons. Material: memory CD4+ T cells sorted from blood. Sample subset: CD45RA-negative fraction. These receptors were obtained from a woman in her 30s in good health.

To note about this clone: This likely stems from a read error, as it lies one base from a far larger clone. The V gene is TRBV7-9, the J gene TRBJ2-2, with 12 bases matching TRBD2. Unmatched junction bases numbered 0, after V lost 3 bases and J lost 4 bases. The CDR3 length is 15 residues. Germline assignment: CDR1 SEHNR and CDR2 FQNEAQ (reference sequence). The CDR3 protein is CASSLTSGSTGELFF. CDR3 sequence (DNA): TGTGCCAGCAGCTTGACTAGCGGGAGCACCGGGGAGCTGTTTTTT.

This chain uses TRBV2 with TRBJ1-2; TRBD1 matches at 9 bases. From germline, CDR1 is SNHLY and CDR2 FYNNEI. The CDR3 is 14 amino acids. The ends lost 7 bases at V and 5 bases at J; junction bases unmatched: 8. The CDR3 loop reads CASKGQGLEYGYTF. In nucleotides, the CDR3 is TGTGCCAGCAAAGGACAGGGGCTCGAGTATGGCTACACCTTC.

The V and J genes are TRBV2 and TRBJ2-5; 11 positions match TRBD2. This CDR3 is 15 amino acids long. The germline CDR1 and CDR2 sequences are SNHLY and FYNNEI. Trimming took 2 bases from V and 5 from J; bases not matched to a gene: 4. The CDR3 loop is CASSETSGSGETQYF. CDR3 sequence (DNA): TGTGCCAGCAGTGAAACTAGCGGGAGCGGGGAGACCCAGTACTTC.

This clone was seen once. The chain links TRBV25-1 to TRBJ1-4; 8 positions match TRBD1. The CDR3 extends over 14 amino acids. V lost 2 bases and J lost 8; bases outside the gene matches: 4. Germline CDR1 and CDR2: MGHDK and SYGVNS. CDR3 sequence: CASSEGGTGEKLFF. The CDR3 DNA reads as TGTGCCAGCAGTGAAGGGGGGACAGGCGAAAAACTGTTTTTT.

This clone has only one observation. CDR3 DNA: TGTGCCAGCGCCAGGCAGGCTAATCAGCCCCAGCATTTT. Its translation: CASARQANQPQHF. The V and J genes are TRBV19 and TRBJ1-5; D gene ambiguous. The length of the CDR3 is 13 residues. V was cut by 9 bases and J by 4 bases, with 13 bases left in between. Germline V lookup: CDR1 LNHDA, CDR2 SQIVND (reference sequence).

V and J are TRBV9 and TRBJ2-3; TRBD2 agrees at 7 bases. CDR3 length: 16 residues. V was clipped by 3 bases and J by 7 bases; unmatched bases: 14. Per the germline V gene, CDR1 is SGDLS and CDR2 is YYNGEE. The CDR3 protein is CASSAGGNRGQYTQYF. The CDR3, as DNA: TGTGCCAGCAGCGCGGGGGGAAATCGAGGGCAATATACGCAGTATTTT. The variable domain in full, with the rest retrieved from reference TRBV9 and TRBJ2-3, is DSGVTQTPKHLITATGQRVTLRCSPRSGDLSVYWYQQSLDQGLQFLIQYYNGEERAKGNILERFSAQQFPDLHSELNLSSLELGDSALYFCASSAGGNRGQYTQYFGPGTRLTVL.

In this sample, this clone turned up many times. The chain carries TRBV5-6 and TRBJ1-2; D unresolved. Germline CDR1 SGHDT, CDR2 YYEEEE. This CDR3 is built from 12 residues. V was trimmed by 1 base and J by 8 bases, leaving 9 bases between them. This chain's CDR3 is CASSLLSYGYTF. The DNA of the CDR3 is TGTGCCAGCAGCTTGTTAAGTTACGGCTACACCTTC. Full variable domain (remainder filled in from reference TRBV5-6 and TRBJ1-2): DAGVTQSPTHLIKTRGQQVTLRCSPKSGHDTVSWYQQALGQGPQFIFQYYEEEERQRGNFPDRFSGHQFPNYSSELNVNALLLGDSALYLCASSLLSYGYTFGSGTRLTVV.

This clone occurred once. With a much larger clone just one base away, this may be a read error. The chain employs TRBV5-4 and TRBJ2-7; TRBD1 agrees at 8 bases. Germline loops: CDR1 SGHNT, CDR2 YYREEE (reference sequence). CDR3 length equals 13 residues. After removal of 5 bases from V and 2 bases from J, the junction contained 3 bases not matched to a gene. The CDR3 region has the DNA TGTGCCAGCAGTCAGGGACAGGCCTACGAGCAGTACTTC. Protein sequence: CASSQGQAYEQYF. Drawing the rest from reference TRBV5-4 and TRBJ2-7, the complete variable domain is ETGVTQSPTHLIKTRGQQVTLRCSSQSGHNTVSWYQQALGQGPQFIFQYYREEENGRGNFPPRFSGLQFPNYSSELNVNALELDDSALYLCASSQGQAYEQYFGPGTRLTVT.

This rearrangement joins TRBV29-1 to TRBJ1-2; maybe TRBD1 (5 bases). The V gene's germline CDR1 is SQVTM and CDR2 ANQGSEA. There are 15 residues in the CDR3. Trimming shortened V by 8 bases and J by 1 base, and 20 bases separated the two germline ends. The CDR3, as DNA: TGCAGCCTAACGCATGGGGCAGGGAGTAACTATGGCTACACCTTC. Translated: CSLTHGAGSNYGYTF.

The chain couples TRBV7-9 to TRBJ2-3; D might be TRBD1 or TRBD2, each matching 5 bases. V shed 2 bases and J shed 10 bases, with 16 bases lying between them. Per the germline V gene, CDR1 is SEHNR and CDR2 is FQNEAQ (reference sequence). CDR3 size: 14 residues. The CDR3 DNA is TGTGCCAGCAGCTTAATGGGACCTTCCATTGCGCAGTATTTT. Translated, it gives CASSLMGPSIAQYF.

Concerning this clone itself: This sample also contains other DNA sequences that code for the same CDR3. J is TRBJ2-1 and V is TRBV5-1, with TRBD1 as a possible D gene (5 bases). The ends were cut back, 2 bases at V and 6 bases at J, with 9 bases in the middle. Per germline, CDR1 SGHRS and CDR2 YFSETQ. The CDR3 contains 13 residues. CDR3 loop: CASSLGQLNEQFF. The CDR3 DNA sequence: TGCGCCAGCAGCTTAGGACAACTCAATGAGCAGTTCTTC.

The J gene is TRBJ1-1, the V gene TRBV27; 10 bases line up with TRBD1. Trimming cost V 6 bases and J 6 bases; bases outside gene matches: 10. Germline V lookup: CDR1 MNHEY, CDR2 SMNVEV (reference sequence). The CDR3 spans 15 residues. CDR3 sequence (DNA): TGTGCCAGCAGCCGTCCCGGGACAGGGGCCCCTGAAGCTTTCTTT. Translated: CASSRPGTGAPEAFF.

V usage is TRBV10-3 and J usage is TRBJ2-7, with TRBD1 matching 7 bases. CDR3 size: 14 residues. Per germline, CDR1 ENHRY and CDR2 SYGVKD. With 10 bases clipped from V and 2 bases from J, the junction kept 11 bases outside the gene matches. DNA of the CDR3: TGTGCCAGCAATTTACAGGGGTCACCCTACGAGCAGTACTTC. This sequence encodes CASNLQGSPYEQYF.

This chain joins TRBV28 and TRBJ1-6, with D tentatively TRBD1 (6 bases). Germline V gives CDR1 MDHEN, CDR2 SYDVKM. The V end lost 10 bases, the J end lost 10 bases, and 23 bases lay between the germline ends. CDR3 length: 15 residues. The CDR3 sequence: CATTFDFQGWSPLHF. The DNA for the CDR3 is TGTGCCACCACCTTCGACTTCCAGGGGTGGTCACCCCTCCACTTT.

This clone has a count of ten or more. The same CDR3 arises from other DNA sequences in this sample as well. The chain recombines TRBV2 with TRBJ1-4, with no clear D. Germline CDR1 reads SNHLY; CDR2 reads FYNNEI. Trimming stripped 8 bases from V and 4 bases from J, with 5 bases between. This CDR3 has 11 amino acids. The CDR3 bases are TGTGCCAGCGGCGTTAATGAAAAACTGTTTTTT. Encoded protein: CASGVNEKLFF.

This clone has just a few counts. The CDR3 DNA reads as TGCGCCAGCAGCCGAAGGGACCTACTCTTTCACAATGAGCAGTTCTTC. Its protein is CASSRRDLLFHNEQFF. The chain carries TRBV4-1 and TRBJ2-1; tentatively, D is TRBD1 or TRBD2 (5 bases each). This CDR3 contains 16 residues. The V end was cut by 4 bases, the J end by 5 bases, with 18 bases between. The germline V gene has CDR1 MGHRA and CDR2 YSYEKL.